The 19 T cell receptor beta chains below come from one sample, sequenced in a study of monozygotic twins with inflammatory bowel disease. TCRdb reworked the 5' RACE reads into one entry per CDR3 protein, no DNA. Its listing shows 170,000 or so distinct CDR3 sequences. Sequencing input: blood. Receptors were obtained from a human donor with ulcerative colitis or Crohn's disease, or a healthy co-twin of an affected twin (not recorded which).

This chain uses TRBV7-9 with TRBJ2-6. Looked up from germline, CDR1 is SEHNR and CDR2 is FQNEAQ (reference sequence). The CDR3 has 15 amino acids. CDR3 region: CASSHRSSGANVLTF.

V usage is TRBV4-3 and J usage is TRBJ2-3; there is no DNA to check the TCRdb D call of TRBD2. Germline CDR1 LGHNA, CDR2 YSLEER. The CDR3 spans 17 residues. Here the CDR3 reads CASSQDSSGRRGDTQYF.

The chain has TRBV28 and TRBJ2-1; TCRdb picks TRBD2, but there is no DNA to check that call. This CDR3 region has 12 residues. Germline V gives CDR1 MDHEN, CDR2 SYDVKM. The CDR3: CASSVGTFEQFF.

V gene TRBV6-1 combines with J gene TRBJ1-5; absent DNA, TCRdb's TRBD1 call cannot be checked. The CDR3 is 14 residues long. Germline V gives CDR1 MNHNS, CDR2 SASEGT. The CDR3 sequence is CASSDIQGRKPQHF.

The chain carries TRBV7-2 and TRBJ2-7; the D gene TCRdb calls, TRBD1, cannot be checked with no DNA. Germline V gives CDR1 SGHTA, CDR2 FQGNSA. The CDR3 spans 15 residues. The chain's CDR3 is CASSLGTGDPYEQYF.

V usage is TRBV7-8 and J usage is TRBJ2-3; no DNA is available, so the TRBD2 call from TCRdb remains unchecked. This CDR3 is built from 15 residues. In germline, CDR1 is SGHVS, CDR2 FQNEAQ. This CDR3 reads CASIGGRAPTDTQYF.

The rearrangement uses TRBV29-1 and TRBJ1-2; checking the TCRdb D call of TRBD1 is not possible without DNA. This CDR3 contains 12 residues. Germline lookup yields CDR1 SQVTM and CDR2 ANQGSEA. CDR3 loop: CSVEAGVGGYTF.

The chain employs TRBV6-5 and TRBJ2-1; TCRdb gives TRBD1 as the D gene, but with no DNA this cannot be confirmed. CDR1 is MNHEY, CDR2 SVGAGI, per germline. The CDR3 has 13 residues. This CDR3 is CASSQLRPNEQFF.

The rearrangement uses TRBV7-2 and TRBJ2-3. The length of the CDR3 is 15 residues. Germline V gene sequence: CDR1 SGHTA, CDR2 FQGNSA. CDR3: CASSLGQAGTDTQYF.

CDR3 amino acids: CASSQRTNLGTGRYEQYF. V is TRBV23-1 and J is TRBJ2-7; the TCRdb call, TRBD1, lacks DNA for checking. TRBV23-1 is an ORF; its function is uncertain. This CDR3 spans 18 amino acids.

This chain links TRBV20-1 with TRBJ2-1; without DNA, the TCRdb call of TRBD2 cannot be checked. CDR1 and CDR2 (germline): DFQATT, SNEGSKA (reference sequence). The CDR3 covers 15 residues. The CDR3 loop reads CSARLALSSYNEQFF.

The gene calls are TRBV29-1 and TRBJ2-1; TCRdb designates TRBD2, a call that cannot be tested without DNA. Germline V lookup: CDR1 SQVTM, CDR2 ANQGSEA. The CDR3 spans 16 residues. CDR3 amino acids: CSVEGGTSGLYNEQFF.

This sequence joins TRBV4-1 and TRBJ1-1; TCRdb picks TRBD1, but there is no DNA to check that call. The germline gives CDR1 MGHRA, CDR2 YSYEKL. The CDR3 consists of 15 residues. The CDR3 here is CASSFRDSSNTEAFF.

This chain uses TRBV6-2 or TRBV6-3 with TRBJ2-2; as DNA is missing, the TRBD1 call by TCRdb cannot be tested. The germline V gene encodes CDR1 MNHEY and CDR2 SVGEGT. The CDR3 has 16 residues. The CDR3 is CASSYTRQGANGELFF.

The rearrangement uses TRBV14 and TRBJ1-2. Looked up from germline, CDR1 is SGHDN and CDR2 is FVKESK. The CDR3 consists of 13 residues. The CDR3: CASSLLGRYGYTF.

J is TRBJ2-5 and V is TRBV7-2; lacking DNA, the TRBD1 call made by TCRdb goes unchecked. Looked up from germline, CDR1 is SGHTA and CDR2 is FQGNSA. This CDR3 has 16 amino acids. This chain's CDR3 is CASSLRPAGNQETQYF.

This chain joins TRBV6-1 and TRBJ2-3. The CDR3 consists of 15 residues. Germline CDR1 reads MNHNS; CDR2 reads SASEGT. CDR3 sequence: CASSERLGFPDTQYF.

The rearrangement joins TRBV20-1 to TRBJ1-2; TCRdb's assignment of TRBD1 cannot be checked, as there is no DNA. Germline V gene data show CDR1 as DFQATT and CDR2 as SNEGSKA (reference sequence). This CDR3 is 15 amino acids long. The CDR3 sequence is CSARVSGTVAGGYTF.

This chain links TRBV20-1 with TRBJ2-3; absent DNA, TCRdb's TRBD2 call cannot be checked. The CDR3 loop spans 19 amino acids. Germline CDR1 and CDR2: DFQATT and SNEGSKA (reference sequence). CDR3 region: CSARDQGRRREGPRFTQYF.